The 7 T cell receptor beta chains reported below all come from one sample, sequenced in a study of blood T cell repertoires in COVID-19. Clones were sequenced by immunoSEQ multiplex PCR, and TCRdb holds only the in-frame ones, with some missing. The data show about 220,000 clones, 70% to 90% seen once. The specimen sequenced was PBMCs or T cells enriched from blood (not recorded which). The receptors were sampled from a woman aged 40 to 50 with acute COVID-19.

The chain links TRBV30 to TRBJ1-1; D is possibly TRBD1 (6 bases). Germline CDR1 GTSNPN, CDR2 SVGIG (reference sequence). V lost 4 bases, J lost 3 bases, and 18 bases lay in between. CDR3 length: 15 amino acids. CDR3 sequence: CAWKVGGGAYTEAFF. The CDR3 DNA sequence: TGTGCCTGGAAAGTTGGAGGGGGGGCATACACTGAAGCTTTCTTT.

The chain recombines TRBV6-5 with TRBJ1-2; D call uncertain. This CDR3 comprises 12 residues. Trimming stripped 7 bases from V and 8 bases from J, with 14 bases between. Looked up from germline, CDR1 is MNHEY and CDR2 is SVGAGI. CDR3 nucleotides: TGTGCCAGCAAGCTCGAGAGAGAGGGCTACACCTTC. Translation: CASKLEREGYTF.

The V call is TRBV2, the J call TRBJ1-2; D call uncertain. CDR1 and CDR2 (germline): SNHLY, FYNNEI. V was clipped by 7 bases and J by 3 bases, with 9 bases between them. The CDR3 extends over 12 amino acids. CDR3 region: CASNPRDYGYTF. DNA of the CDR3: TGTGCCAGCAATCCCCGGGACTATGGCTACACCTTC.

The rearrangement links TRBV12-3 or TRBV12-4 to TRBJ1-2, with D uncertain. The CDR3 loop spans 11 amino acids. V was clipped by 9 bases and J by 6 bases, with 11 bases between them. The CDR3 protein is CASQRRDGYTF. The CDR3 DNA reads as TGTGCCAGTCAGAGGAGGGATGGCTACACCTTC.

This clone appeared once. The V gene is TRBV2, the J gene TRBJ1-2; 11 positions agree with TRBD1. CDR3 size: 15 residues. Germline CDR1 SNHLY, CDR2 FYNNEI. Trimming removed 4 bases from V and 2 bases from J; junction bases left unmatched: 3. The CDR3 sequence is CASSARDRGNYGYTF. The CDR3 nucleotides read TGTGCCAGCAGTGCCCGGGACAGGGGGAACTATGGCTACACCTTC.

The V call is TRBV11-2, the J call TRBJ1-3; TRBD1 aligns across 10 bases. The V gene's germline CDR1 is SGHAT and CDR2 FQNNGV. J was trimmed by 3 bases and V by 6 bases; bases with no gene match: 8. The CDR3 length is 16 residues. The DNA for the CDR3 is TGTGCCAGCAGACCCTTAAGGGACAGGGGTGGAAACACCATATATTTT. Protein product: CASRPLRDRGGNTIYF.

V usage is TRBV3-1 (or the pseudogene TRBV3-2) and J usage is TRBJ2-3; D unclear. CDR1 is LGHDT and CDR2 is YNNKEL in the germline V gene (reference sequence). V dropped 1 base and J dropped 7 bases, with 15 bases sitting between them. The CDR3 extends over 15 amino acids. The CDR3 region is CASSQVSGAANTQYF. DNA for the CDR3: TGTGCCAGCAGCCAAGTCTCTGGCGCGGCAAATACGCAGTATTTT.